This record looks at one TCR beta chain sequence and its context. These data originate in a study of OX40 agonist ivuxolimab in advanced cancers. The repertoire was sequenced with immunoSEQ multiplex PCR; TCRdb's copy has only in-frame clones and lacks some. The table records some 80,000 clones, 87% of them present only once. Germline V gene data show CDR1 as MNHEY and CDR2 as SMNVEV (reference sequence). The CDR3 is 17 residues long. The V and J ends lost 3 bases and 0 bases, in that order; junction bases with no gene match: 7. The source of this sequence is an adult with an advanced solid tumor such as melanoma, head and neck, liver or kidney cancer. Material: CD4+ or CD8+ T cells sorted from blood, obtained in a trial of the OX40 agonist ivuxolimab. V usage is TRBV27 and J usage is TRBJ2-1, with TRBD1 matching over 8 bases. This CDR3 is CASSFFHGTGSYNEQFF. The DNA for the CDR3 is TGTGCCAGCAGTTTTTTTCACGGGACAGGCTCCTACAATGAGCAGTTCTTC.